This T cell receptor (beta chain) was recovered during a study of shared clonotypes between healthy human individuals (dated by TCRdb to 2018 to 2021). For context, the study as a whole: The cohort comprised a couple of women and three men aged 18 to 49 years. To estimate repertoire size and how much clonotype sharing occurs between individuals, the study deeply sequenced the blood TCR repertoires of five or six healthy adults. Libraries were prepared and TCR repertoires were sequenced by different laboratories using diverse techniques, in order to increase sequencing depth and limit assay-specific biases. Each donor's leukapheresis produced roughly between roughly 0.94 and 9.5 billion PBMCs.

Concerning this clone itself: Its antigen is unknown. A read error may account for a junction end that differs from germline.

Donors were healthy HIV-negative adults with no recently reported acute infections or vaccinations. All donors were Caucasian adults living in Nashville, Tennessee, USA. For unsorted samples, around 85 million PBMCs were counted, and genomic DNA was extracted using the QIAamp DNA Blood Mini kit. Blood was collected by leukapheresis, and PBMCs were isolated by Ficoll-Histopaque density gradient centrifugation and then cryopreserved in liquid nitrogen vapor phase. The CDR1 and CDR2 encoded by the germline V gene (reference sequence) are LNHDA and SQIVND. Reading from cysteine to phenylalanine, the CDR3 counts 12 amino acids. Just the 36-base CDR3 DNA is kept, in frame starting at base 1. The paper as a whole reports these results and caveats: The genetic and exposure-history diversity represented was limited by the small number of donors. Sampling was restricted to blood, and TCR repertoires in tissue are likely to differ from TCR repertoires in blood. Pairwise subsampling indicated that sequencing depth was expected to affect the degree of clonotype sharing among donors.

Using the deep immunoSEQ assay, TCR CDR3 regions were amplified from genomic DNA by multiplex PCR. Extracted genomic DNA from each cell subset was spread evenly across all wells of several immunoSEQ 96-well plates, with each plate serving as a replicate. For unsorted PBMC, about 300 ng genomic DNA, equal to 25,000 to 35,000 T cell genomes, was loaded into each replicate PCR. Unsorted PBMC genomic DNA was sequenced across ten immunoSEQ deep assay plates. Purified libraries were measured with a Qubit 3.0 fluorometer, size-checked on a Bioanalyzer 2100, and measured again with the KAPA Library Quantification kit. Every immunoSEQ 96-well plate was sequenced on a dedicated single-read 150-cycle Illumina NextSeq 550 flow cell. For the original study's pipeline: Because the immunoSEQ output held only junctional sequences and lacked quality scores, the filtering could not match the filtering applied to full-length reads. To assign V/J genes and CDR3, sequences were annotated against IMGT germline references using PyIR, a Python wrapper for IgBLAST v1.9. Any read was removed if the V/J assignment was weak (E-value above 1e-6), the CDR3 was missing, or the read contained stop codons, out-of-frame junctions, or ambiguous translated residues. V3J clonotypes were defined by identical inferred V gene, J gene, and CDR3 amino acid sequence. The percentage overlap between two repertoires was calculated by dividing the number of shared unique clonotypes by the size of the smaller repertoire. Three approaches were used to assess repertoire richness: RTK rarefaction, the Chao1 estimator, and Recon v2.1 estimates of unobserved clonotypes. TCRdb limited this immuneACCESS table to in-frame rearrangements with V and J called. A share of clones is missing; checked studies link under half to unresolved V genes, and the rest is unexplained. That table is the source of V, J and clone size, and D and trimming were worked out from the DNA. The sample contains fewer than 550,000 clones, roughly 85% of them found a single time. Around 13% of the sample comes from the top ten.

This clonotype was sampled from a middle-aged woman in good health. Some clones in this sample may be carry-over from other donors' samples. Recombination joined TRBV19 with TRBJ1-1; the D segment cannot be called with confidence. The specimen was PBMCs. In nucleotide form, the sequence is TGTGCCAGTAGTATAGGAGCAGCTGAAACTTTCTTT. Translated, this is CASSIGAAETFF.